The 6 T cell receptor beta chains reported below all come from one sample, sequenced in a study of cytomegalovirus exposure and HLA in healthy donors. The PCR was carried out with 60 Vbeta primers and 13 Jbeta primers. The data were produced by immunoSEQ multiplex PCR, yet TCRdb's version contains in-frame clones alone and is incomplete. The sample holds about 160,000 clones, nearly 80% seen once. The sequenced sample consisted of PBMCs. The receptors stem from a man aged 18 to 30 in good health and CMV-seropositive.

The V gene is TRBV6-1, the J gene TRBJ2-7; TRBD2 might be the D (6 bases). V lost 6 bases and J 0 bases, leaving 9 bases between the germline ends. This CDR3 is built from 13 residues. Looked up from germline, CDR1 is MNHNS and CDR2 is SASEGT. The CDR3 nucleotides are TGTGCCAGCAGCTGGACTACCTCCTACGAGCAGTACTTC. Translating it yields CASSWTTSYEQYF.

The chain links TRBV5-6 to TRBJ2-3; D gene ambiguous. With 1 base removed from V and 1 base from J, the gap between germline ends came to 4 bases. CDR1 SGHDT and CDR2 YYEEEE come from the germline V gene. This CDR3 has 13 residues. In DNA form, the CDR3 reads TGTGCCAGCAGCTTGCCAGGCACAGATACGCAGTATTTT. Residues: CASSLPGTDTQYF.

Comment on this clone: A read error may account for a junction end that differs from germline. The rearrangement joins TRBV7-9 to TRBJ2-2; 7 nucleotides match TRBD1. Germline loops: CDR1 SEHNR, CDR2 FQNEAQ (reference sequence). The CDR3 runs to 16 residues. The chain's CDR3 is CSSRSLTGAYTGELFF. The CDR3 DNA is TGTTCCAGCAGATCTCTTACAGGGGCGTACACCGGGGAGCTGTTTTTT.

This sequence joins TRBV9 and TRBJ2-3; 12 bases line up with TRBD2. The germline CDR1 and CDR2 sequences are SGDLS and YYNGEE. This CDR3 has 17 amino acids. J gave up 4 bases and V 1 base, and 7 bases lay outside the gene matches. The DNA of the CDR3 is TGTGCCAGCAGCGTACGGTTACTAGCGGGGGGAGCAGATACGCAGTATTTT. Protein: CASSVRLLAGGADTQYF.

The V call is TRBV7-2, the J call TRBJ2-2; tentatively, D is TRBD1 (5 bases). Germline CDR1 is SGHTA and CDR2 is FQGNSA. Trimming removed 6 bases at V and 4 bases at J, with 18 bases between. The CDR3 extends over 16 amino acids. The CDR3 reads CASSNSPGMGTGELFF. DNA of the CDR3: TGTGCCAGCAGTAATAGTCCAGGGATGGGCACCGGGGAGCTGTTTTTT.

The chain links TRBV4-2 to TRBJ1-2; 8 nucleotides agree with TRBD1. Germline V gives CDR1 LGHNA, CDR2 YNFKEQ. Losses at the gene ends were 0 bases for V and 8 bases for J; bases not matched to a gene: 5. The CDR3 consists of 14 residues. The CDR3 region has the DNA TGTGCCAGCAGCCAAGAAGACAGGGGAGGCGGCTACACCTTC. Protein: CASSQEDRGGGYTF.